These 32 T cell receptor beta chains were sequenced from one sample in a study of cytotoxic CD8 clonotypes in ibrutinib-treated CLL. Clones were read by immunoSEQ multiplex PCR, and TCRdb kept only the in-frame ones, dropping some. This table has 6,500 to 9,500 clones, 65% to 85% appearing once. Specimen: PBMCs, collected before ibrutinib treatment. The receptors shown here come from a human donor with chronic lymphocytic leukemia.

CDR3 residues: CASSYQAGKLNTEAFF. DNA for the CDR3: TGTGCCAGCAGTTACCAGGCAGGAAAATTGAACACTGAAGCTTTCTTT. The V and J genes are TRBV27 and TRBJ1-1; D ambiguous. CDR3 size: 16 residues. The germline gives CDR1 MNHEY, CDR2 SMNVEV (reference sequence). Trimming left V 4 bases short and J 0 bases short, with 15 bases between.

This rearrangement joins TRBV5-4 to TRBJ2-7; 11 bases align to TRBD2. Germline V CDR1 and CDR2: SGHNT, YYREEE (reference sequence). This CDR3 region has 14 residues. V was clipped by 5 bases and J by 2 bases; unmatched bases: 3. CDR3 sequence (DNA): TGTGCCAGCAGTCCTAGCGGGGGGACCTACGAGCAGTACTTC. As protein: CASSPSGGTYEQYF. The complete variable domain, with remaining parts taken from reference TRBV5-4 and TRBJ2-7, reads ETGVTQSPTHLIKTRGQQVTLRCSSQSGHNTVSWYQQALGQGPQFIFQYYREEENGRGNFPPRFSGLQFPNYSSELNVNALELDDSALYLCASSPSGGTYEQYFGPGTRLTVT.

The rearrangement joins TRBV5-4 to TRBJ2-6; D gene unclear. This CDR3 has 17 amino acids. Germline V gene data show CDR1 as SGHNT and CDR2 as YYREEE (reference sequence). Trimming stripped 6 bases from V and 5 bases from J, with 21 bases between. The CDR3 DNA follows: TGTGCCAGCATCGTTCCCGTCAGACAAAGTCGGGCCAACGTCCTGACTTTC. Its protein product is CASIVPVRQSRANVLTF.

The CDR3: CASQRTVLDNSPLHF. The DNA of the CDR3 is TGTGCCAGCCAGAGAACAGTACTTGATAATTCACCCCTCCACTTT. V and J are TRBV9 and TRBJ1-6; D not certain. This CDR3 contains 15 residues. The V gene's germline CDR1 is SGDLS and CDR2 YYNGEE. V shed 7 bases and J shed 5 bases, with 16 bases lying between them.

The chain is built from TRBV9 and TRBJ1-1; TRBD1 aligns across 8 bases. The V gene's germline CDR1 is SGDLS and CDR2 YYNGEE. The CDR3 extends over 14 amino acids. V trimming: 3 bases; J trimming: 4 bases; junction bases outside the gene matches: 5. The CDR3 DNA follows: TGTGCCAGCAGCGCACAACAGGGGGTCACTGAAGCTTTCTTT. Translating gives CASSAQQGVTEAFF. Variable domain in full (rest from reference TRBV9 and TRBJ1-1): DSGVTQTPKHLITATGQRVTLRCSPRSGDLSVYWYQQSLDQGLQFLIQYYNGEERAKGNILERFSAQQFPDLHSELNLSSLELGDSALYFCASSAQQGVTEAFFGQGTRLTVV.

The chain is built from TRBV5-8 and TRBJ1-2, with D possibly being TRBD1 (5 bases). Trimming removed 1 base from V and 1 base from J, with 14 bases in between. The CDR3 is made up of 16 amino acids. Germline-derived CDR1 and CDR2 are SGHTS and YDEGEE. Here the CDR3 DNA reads TGTGCCAGCAGCTTGCTACAGGCCTTCGTTAACTATGGCTACACCTTC. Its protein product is CASSLLQAFVNYGYTF.

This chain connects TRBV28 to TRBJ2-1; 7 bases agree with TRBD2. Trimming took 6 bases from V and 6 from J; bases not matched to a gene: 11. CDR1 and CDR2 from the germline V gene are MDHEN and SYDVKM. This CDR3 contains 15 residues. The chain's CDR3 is CASSSLAGWANEQFF. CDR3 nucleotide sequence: TGTGCCAGCAGCTCCTTAGCGGGTTGGGCCAATGAGCAGTTCTTC.

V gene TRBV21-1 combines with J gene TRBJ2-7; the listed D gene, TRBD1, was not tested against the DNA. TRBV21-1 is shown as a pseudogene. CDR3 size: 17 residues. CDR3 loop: CASSKNDSQYLSYEQYF. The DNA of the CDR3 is TGTGCCAGCAGCAAGAACGACAGCCAATATTTATCCTACGAGCAGTACTTC.

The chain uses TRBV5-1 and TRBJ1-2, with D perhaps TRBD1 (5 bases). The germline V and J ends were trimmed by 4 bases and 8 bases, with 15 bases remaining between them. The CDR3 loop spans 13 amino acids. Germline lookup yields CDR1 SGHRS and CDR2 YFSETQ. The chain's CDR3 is CASSPLGESGYTF. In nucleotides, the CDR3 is TGCGCCAGCAGCCCGCTGGGGGAAAGCGGCTACACCTTC. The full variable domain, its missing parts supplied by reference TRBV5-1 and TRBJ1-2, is KAGVTQTPRYLIKTRGQQVTLSCSPISGHRSVSWYQQTPGQGLQFLFEYFSETQRNKGNFPGRFSGRQFSNSRSEMNVSTLELGDSALYLCASSPLGESGYTFGSGTRLTVV.

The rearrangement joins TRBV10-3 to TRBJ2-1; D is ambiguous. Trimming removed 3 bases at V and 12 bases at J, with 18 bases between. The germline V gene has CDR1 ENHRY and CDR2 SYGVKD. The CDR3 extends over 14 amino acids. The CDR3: CAISDPDVQWRQFF. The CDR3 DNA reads TGTGCCATCAGTGACCCAGACGTACAATGGAGGCAGTTCTTC.

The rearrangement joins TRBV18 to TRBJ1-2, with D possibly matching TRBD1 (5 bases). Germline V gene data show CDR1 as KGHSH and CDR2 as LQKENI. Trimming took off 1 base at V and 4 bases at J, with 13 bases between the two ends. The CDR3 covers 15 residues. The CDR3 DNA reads TGTGCCAGCTCACCACGGGACGGGGCAGGCTATGGCTACACCTTC. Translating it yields CASSPRDGAGYGYTF. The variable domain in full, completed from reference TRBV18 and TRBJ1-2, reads NAGVMQNPRHLVRRRGQEARLRCSPMKGHSHVYWYRQLPEEGLKFMVYLQKENIIDESGMPKERFSAEFPKEGPSILRIQQVVRGDSAAYFCASSPRDGAGYGYTFGSGTRLTVV.

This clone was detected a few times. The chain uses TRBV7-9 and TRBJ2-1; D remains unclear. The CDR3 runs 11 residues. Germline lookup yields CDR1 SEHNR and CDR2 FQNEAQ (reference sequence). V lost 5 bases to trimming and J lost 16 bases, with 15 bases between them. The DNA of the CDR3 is TGTGCCAGCAGCCATGAAGGGCCCCGTTTCTTC. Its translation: CASSHEGPRFF.

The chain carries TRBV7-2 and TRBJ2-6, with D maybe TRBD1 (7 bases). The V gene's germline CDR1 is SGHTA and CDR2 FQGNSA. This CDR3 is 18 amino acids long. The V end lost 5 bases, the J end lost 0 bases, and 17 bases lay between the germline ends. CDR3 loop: CASSRYQGGRSGANVLTF. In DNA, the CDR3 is TGTGCCAGCAGCCGTTACCAGGGGGGTCGCTCTGGGGCCAACGTCCTGACTTTC.

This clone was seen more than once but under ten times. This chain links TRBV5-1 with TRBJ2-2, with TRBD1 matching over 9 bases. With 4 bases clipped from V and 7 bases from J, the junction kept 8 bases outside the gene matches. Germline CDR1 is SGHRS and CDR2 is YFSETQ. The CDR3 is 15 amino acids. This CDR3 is CASSPFTDRGGELFF. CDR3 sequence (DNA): TGCGCCAGCAGCCCCTTTACGGACAGGGGCGGGGAGCTGTTTTTT.

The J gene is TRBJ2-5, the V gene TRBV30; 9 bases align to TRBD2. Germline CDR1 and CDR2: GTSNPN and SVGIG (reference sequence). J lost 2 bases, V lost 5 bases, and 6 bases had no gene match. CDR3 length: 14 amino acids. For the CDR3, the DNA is TGTGCCTGGGCCATAGCGGGAGCTCAAGAGACCCAGTACTTC. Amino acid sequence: CAWAIAGAQETQYF.

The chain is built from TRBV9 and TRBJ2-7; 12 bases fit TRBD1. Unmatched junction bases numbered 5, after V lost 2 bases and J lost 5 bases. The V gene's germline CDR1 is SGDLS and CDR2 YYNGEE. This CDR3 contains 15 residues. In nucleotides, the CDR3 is TGTGCCAGCAGCGTGGGGACAGGGGGCAAAAACGAGCAGTACTTC. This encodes CASSVGTGGKNEQYF.

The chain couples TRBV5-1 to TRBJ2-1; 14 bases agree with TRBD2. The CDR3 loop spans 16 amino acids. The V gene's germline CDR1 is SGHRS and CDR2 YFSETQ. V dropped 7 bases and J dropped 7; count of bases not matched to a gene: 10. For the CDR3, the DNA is TGCGCCAGCTCCGGAGACGGGACTAGCGGGGGAAATGAGCAGTTCTTC. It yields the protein CASSGDGTSGGNEQFF. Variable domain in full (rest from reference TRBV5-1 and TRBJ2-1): KAGVTQTPRYLIKTRGQQVTLSCSPISGHRSVSWYQQTPGQGLQFLFEYFSETQRNKGNFPGRFSGRQFSNSRSEMNVSTLELGDSALYLCASSGDGTSGGNEQFFGPGTRLTVL.

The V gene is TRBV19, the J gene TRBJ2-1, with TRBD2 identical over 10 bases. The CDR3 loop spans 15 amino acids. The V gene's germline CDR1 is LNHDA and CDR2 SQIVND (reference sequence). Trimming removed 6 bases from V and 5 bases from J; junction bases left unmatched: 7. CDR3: CASSTLAGANNEQFF. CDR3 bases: TGTGCCAGTAGCACTCTAGCGGGGGCAAACAATGAGCAGTTCTTC.

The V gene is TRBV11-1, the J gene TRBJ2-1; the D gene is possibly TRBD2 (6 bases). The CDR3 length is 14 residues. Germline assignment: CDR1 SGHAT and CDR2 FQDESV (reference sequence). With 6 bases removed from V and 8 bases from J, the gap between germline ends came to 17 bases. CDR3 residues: CASRNTLSGDEQFF. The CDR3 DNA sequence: TGTGCCAGCAGGAATACCCTGTCGGGAGATGAGCAGTTCTTC.

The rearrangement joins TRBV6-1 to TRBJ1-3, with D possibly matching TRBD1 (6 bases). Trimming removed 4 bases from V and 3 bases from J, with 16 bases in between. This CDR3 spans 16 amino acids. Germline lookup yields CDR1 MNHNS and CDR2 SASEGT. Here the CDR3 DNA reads TGTGCCAGCAGTGTCAACCGACAGGTTTATGGAAACACCATATATTTT. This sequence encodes CASSVNRQVYGNTIYF.

CDR3: CASSLPDSGANVLTF. CDR3 bases: TGTGCCAGCAGTTTACCAGACTCTGGGGCCAACGTCCTGACTTTC. This chain joins TRBV28 and TRBJ2-6; D uncertain. Germline V gene sequence: CDR1 MDHEN, CDR2 SYDVKM. Deletions cut 2 bases from V and 0 bases from J, with 5 bases between. The CDR3 totals 15 residues.

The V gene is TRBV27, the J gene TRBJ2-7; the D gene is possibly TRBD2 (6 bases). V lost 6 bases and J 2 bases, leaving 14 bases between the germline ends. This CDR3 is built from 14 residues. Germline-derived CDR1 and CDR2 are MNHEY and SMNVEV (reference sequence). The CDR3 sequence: CASRPLGGTYEQYF. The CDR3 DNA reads TGTGCCAGCAGACCCCTGGGGGGTACCTACGAGCAGTACTTC.

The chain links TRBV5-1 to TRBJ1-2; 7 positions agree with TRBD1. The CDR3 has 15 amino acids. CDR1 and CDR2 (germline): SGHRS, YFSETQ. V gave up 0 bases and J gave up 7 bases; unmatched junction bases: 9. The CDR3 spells CASSLGEGADGGYTF. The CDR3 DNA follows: TGCGCCAGCAGCTTGGGTGAGGGGGCAGACGGTGGCTACACCTTC.

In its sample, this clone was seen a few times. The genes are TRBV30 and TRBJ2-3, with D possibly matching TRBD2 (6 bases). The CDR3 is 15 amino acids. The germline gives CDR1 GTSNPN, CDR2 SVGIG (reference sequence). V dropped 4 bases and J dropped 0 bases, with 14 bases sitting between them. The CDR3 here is CAWTLGGTSTDTQYF. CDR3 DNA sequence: TGTGCCTGGACGCTCGGCGGGACTAGCACAGATACGCAGTATTTT.

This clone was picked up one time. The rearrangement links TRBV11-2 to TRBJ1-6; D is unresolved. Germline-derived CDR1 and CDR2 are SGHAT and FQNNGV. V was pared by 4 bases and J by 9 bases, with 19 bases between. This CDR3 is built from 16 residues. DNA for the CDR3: TGTGCCAGCAGCTCACCTCGTGAGGGCAGGAGTTCACCCCTCCACTTT. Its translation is CASSSPREGRSSPLHF. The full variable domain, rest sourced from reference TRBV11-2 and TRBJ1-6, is EAGVAQSPRYKIIEKRQSVAFWCNPISGHATLYWYQQILGQGPKLLIQFQNNGVVDDSQLPKDRFSAERLKGVDSTLKIQPAKLEDSAVYLCASSSPREGRSSPLHFGNGTRLTVT.

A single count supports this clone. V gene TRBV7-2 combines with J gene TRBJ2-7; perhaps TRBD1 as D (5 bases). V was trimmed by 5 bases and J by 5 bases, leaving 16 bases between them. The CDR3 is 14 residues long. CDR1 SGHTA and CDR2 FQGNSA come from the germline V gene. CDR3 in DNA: TGTGCCAGCAGCGATAACGTGGCAGGGAACGAGCAGTACTTC. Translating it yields CASSDNVAGNEQYF.

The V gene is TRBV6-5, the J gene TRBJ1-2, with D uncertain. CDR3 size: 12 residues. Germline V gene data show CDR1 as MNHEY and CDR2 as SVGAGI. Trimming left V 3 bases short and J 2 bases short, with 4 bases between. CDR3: CASSYENYGYTF. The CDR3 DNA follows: TGTGCCAGCAGTTATGAAAACTATGGCTACACCTTC.

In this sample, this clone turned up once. CDR3 sequence (DNA): TGCGCCAGCAGTGTGTCAGGGGGCGCGAATGAGCAGTTCTTC. Its protein product is CASSVSGGANEQFF. The V call is TRBV10-1, the J call TRBJ2-1; 8 bases agree with TRBD1. The CDR3 contains 14 residues. CDR1 is WNHNN and CDR2 is SYGVQD in the germline V gene (reference sequence). V trimming: 4 bases; J trimming: 7 bases; junction bases outside the gene matches: 6.

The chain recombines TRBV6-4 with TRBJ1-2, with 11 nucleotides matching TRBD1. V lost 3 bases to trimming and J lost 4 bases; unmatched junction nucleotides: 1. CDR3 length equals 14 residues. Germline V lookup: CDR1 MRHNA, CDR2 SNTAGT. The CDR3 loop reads CASSEGTGGYGYTF. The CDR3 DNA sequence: TGTGCCAGCAGTGAAGGGACAGGGGGCTATGGCTACACCTTC.

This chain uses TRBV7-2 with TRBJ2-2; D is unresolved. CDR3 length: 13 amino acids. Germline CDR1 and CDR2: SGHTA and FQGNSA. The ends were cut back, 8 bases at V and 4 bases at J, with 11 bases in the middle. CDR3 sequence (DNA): TGTGCCAGCCCTCCGGAGCCCACCGGGGAGCTGTTTTTT. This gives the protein CASPPEPTGELFF.

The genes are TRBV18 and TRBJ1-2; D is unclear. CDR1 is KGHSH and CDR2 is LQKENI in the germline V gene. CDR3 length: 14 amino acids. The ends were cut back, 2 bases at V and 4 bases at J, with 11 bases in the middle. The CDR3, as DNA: TGTGCCAGCTCACCAAGCCAGGAGCTCTATGGCTACACCTTC. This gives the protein CASSPSQELYGYTF.

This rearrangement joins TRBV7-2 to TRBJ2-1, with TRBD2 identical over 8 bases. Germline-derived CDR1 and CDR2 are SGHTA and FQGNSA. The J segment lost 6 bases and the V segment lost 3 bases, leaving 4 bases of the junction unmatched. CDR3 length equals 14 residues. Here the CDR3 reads CASSFTGTSNEQFF. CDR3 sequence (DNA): TGTGCCAGCAGCTTTACCGGGACTAGCAATGAGCAGTTCTTC.